This TCR beta chain emerged from a study of technical replicates of blood from a few donors. The method was immunoSEQ multiplex PCR; TCRdb's version includes in-frame clones alone and lacks a portion of them. The sample lists roughly 70,000 clones; about 90% were seen once. The germline V gene encodes CDR1 MDHEN and CDR2 SYDVKM. The ends lost 6 bases at V and 8 bases at J; junction bases unmatched: 11. The CDR3 has 16 amino acids. Sequencing was done on a sample of T cells isolated from PBMCs. This clonotype was sampled from a human donor in good health. The chain has TRBV28 and TRBJ2-1; 12 positions agree with TRBD2. The CDR3 reads CASSTPLAGGPYEQFF. The CDR3 DNA sequence: TGTGCCAGCAGCACCCCGCTAGCGGGAGGGCCCTATGAGCAGTTCTTC.